The T cell receptor beta chain described here comes from a study of response to subunit inactivated influenza vaccine. One entry per CDR3 protein, called by TCRdb with MiXCR from the RT-PCR reads. The table records about 700,000 distinct CDR3 sequences, 12% to 15% of them present only once. This clonotype was detected a few times. Its target is unknown. The CDR3 sequence is 13 residues long. Trimming left V 6 bases short and J 2 bases short, with 10 bases between. Germline CDR1 MNHNY, CDR2 SVGAGI (reference sequence). The study's findings and limits: Researchers suggested that each seasonal influenza vaccination recruits few new T cells.

This chain connects TRBV6-6 to TRBJ1-1; D ambiguous. This TCR came from a man in his fifties or sixties who received an inactivated influenza vaccine. The sample here was PBMCs from blood, taken 14 to 15 days before vaccination. CDR3 coding DNA: TGTGCCAGCAGACAAACACAAAACACTGAAGCTTTCTTT. Protein: CASRQTQNTEAFF.